This TCR beta chain was identified during a study of shared clonotypes between healthy human individuals. Study results and limitations: Generally, estimated richness proved larger in naive subsets than it did in memory subsets. Shared clonotypes: 4.5% to 5% naive CD4, under 4% naive CD8, about 2.2% memory CD4, approximately 0.37% memory CD8.

Produced via immunoSEQ multiplex PCR; TCRdb's table is partial and in-frame only. The sample yields around 2,000,000 clones, about 95% seen once. The CDR3 runs to 15 residues. Trimming left V 3 bases short and J 1 base short, with 12 bases between. Germline values: CDR1 LNHDA, CDR2 SQIVND (reference sequence). Naive CD8 cells comprised CD45RO-negative, CCR7-positively selected cells, excluding terminally differentiated effector memory CD45RA+ cells. Healthy HIV-negative adults with no recent acute infections or vaccinations were recruited as donors. Comment on this clone: Its antigen remains unidentified.

The rearrangement joins TRBV19 to TRBJ1-1; D is uncertain. Source material: naive CD8+ T cells sorted from blood. This TCR derives from a young man in good health. The CDR3 DNA reads TGTGCCAGTAGTATTAAGGACCCTTGGAACACTGAAGCTTTCTTT. As protein: CASSIKDPWNTEAFF.